Following are 13 T cell receptor beta chains from one sample sequenced in a study of OX40 agonist ivuxolimab in advanced cancers. Clones were sequenced by immunoSEQ multiplex PCR, and TCRdb holds only the in-frame ones, with some missing. The sample holds roughly 80,000 clones, around 86% seen once. The sample in question was CD4+ or CD8+ T cells sorted from blood, obtained in a trial of the OX40 agonist ivuxolimab. These receptors originate from an adult with an advanced solid tumor such as melanoma, head and neck, liver or kidney cancer.

The chain uses TRBV7-2 and TRBJ2-3; D uncertain. Trimming took 1 base from V and 2 from J, leaving 10 bases between them. The CDR3 totals 15 residues. Germline V gene data show CDR1 as SGHTA and CDR2 as FQGNSA. The CDR3 loop reads CASSLGGWYTDTQYF. The DNA of the CDR3 is TGTGCCAGCAGCTTAGGCGGCTGGTACACAGATACGCAGTATTTT.

The chain uses TRBV27 and TRBJ2-2; 12 bases are shared with TRBD2. V trimming: 6 bases; J trimming: 2 bases; junction bases outside the gene matches: 10. The CDR3 has 18 amino acids. Germline V gene lookup returns CDR1 MNHEY and CDR2 SMNVEV (reference sequence). The CDR3 DNA reads TGTGCCAGCAGCAAGACAGGACTAGCGGGGACTAACACCGGGGAGCTGTTTTTT. Encoded protein: CASSKTGLAGTNTGELFF.

V usage is TRBV11-2 and J usage is TRBJ2-7; TRBD2 matches at 7 bases. Germline CDR1 is SGHAT and CDR2 is FQNNGV. CDR3 length: 13 amino acids. After removal of 4 bases from V and 8 bases from J, the junction contained 8 bases not matched to a gene. The CDR3 bases are TGTGCCAGCAGCTCGGCAGGGACTAATCAGCAGTACTTC. Its protein is CASSSAGTNQQYF.

The J gene is TRBJ2-7, the V gene TRBV19; a weak D match, TRBD1 (6 bases). The V gene's germline CDR1 is LNHDA and CDR2 SQIVND (reference sequence). There are 13 residues in the CDR3. The ends were cut back, 5 bases at V and 3 bases at J, with 11 bases in the middle. This chain's CDR3 is CASSPGQSYEQYF. The CDR3 DNA reads TGTGCCAGTAGTCCCGGACAGAGCTACGAGCAGTACTTC.

V is TRBV19 and J is TRBJ1-2; possibly TRBD1 for D (5 bases). The CDR3 covers 15 residues. Germline V gives CDR1 LNHDA, CDR2 SQIVND (reference sequence). The germline V and J ends were trimmed by 5 bases and 2 bases, with 15 bases remaining between them. This CDR3 reads CASSPGGGTNYGYTF. CDR3 DNA: TGTGCCAGTAGTCCCGGGGGGGGGACCAACTATGGCTACACCTTC.

The CDR3 protein is CSVLSNYGYTF. For the CDR3, the DNA is TGCAGCGTTTTATCTAACTATGGCTACACCTTC. This chain uses TRBV29-1 with TRBJ1-2; D ambiguous. The CDR3 contains 11 residues. Per germline, CDR1 SQVTM and CDR2 ANQGSEA. The germline V and J ends were trimmed by 5 bases and 0 bases, with 4 bases remaining between them.

The chain recombines TRBV7-8 with TRBJ2-5, with 9 nucleotides matching TRBD2. Near its end, the DNA agrees better with TRBJ2-7, so the J call may be wrong. This CDR3 is built from 13 residues. In germline, CDR1 is SGHVS, CDR2 FQNEAQ. The CDR3 DNA follows: TGTGCCAGCAGCCGGACTAGCGCGGGCGAGCAGTACTTC. Residues: CASSRTSAGEQYF.

The genes are TRBV18 and TRBJ2-5, with TRBD2 matching 7 bases. The assigned J gene may be wrong: the sequence end matches TRBJ2-7 better. The germline V gene has CDR1 KGHSH and CDR2 LQKENI. The CDR3 contains 14 residues. CDR3 sequence (DNA): TGTGCCAGCTCACCGCGGCTAGCGGCCTACGAGCAGTACTTC. It encodes CASSPRLAAYEQYF.

This sequence joins TRBV7-9 and TRBJ2-1, with 14 bases lining up with TRBD2. Germline trimming cut 2 bases from V and 8 bases from J; bases unmatched to any gene: 11. The CDR3 length is 18 residues. Germline V gene data show CDR1 as SEHNR and CDR2 as FQNEAQ (reference sequence). The CDR3 DNA reads as TGTGCCAGCAGCTTAAGACTAGCGGGGGGGCCAGATGCCGATGAGCAGTTCTTC. It translates to CASSLRLAGGPDADEQFF.

This chain links TRBV6-5 with TRBJ1-5, with 8 bases lining up with TRBD1. The CDR3 is 14 amino acids. CDR1 MNHEY and CDR2 SVGAGI come from the germline V gene. V gave up 7 bases and J gave up 2 bases; unmatched junction bases: 4. CDR3 loop: CASNPGQGNQPQHF. The CDR3 bases are TGTGCCAGCAATCCGGGACAGGGCAATCAGCCCCAGCATTTT.

The chain recombines TRBV9 with TRBJ2-5; D remains ambiguous. CDR3 size: 16 residues. Germline CDR1 is SGDLS and CDR2 is YYNGEE. The V and J ends lost 1 base and 4 bases respectively, with 17 bases between them. The CDR3 DNA reads as TGTGCCAGCAGCGTAACGGGCGACCCAAGCAGAGAGACCCAGTACTTC. The encoded protein is CASSVTGDPSRETQYF.

The chain carries TRBV5-1 and TRBJ2-5, with a possible D match to TRBD1 (6 bases). V dropped 4 bases and J dropped 2 bases, with 18 bases sitting between them. The CDR3 extends over 16 amino acids. Looked up from germline, CDR1 is SGHRS and CDR2 is YFSETQ. The DNA for the CDR3 is TGCGCCAGCAGCATGGCGGCCTTAGGGGGACAAGAGACCCAGTACTTC. Residues: CASSMAALGGQETQYF.

The chain has TRBV5-1 and TRBJ2-3; 7 nucleotides line up with TRBD1. The V and J ends lost 0 bases and 4 bases, in that order; junction bases with no gene match: 8. The CDR3 loop spans 16 amino acids. Germline lookup yields CDR1 SGHRS and CDR2 YFSETQ. The chain's CDR3 is CASSLAKNRGADTQYF. In nucleotides, the CDR3 is TGCGCCAGCAGCTTGGCCAAGAACAGGGGTGCAGATACGCAGTATTTT.